The rows below give T cell receptor beta chains drawn from one sample of a study of OX40 agonist ivuxolimab in advanced cancers. Measured with immunoSEQ multiplex PCR; TCRdb has only the in-frame clones, and not every one. The table has more than 35,000 clones, more than 70% seen once. Sequences were derived from CD4+ or CD8+ T cells sorted from blood, sampled in a trial of the OX40 agonist ivuxolimab. Source of these receptors: an adult with an advanced solid tumor such as melanoma, head and neck, liver or kidney cancer. Each CDR3 is given with its conserved first and last residue. A D gene is named only where the DNA matches it firmly. Size tells how often a clone was seen (once, few, many) or the class of an expanded clone, and some rows leave it out.

CDR3 DNA: TGTGCCAGCAGCTTGACAGGGATCTCTGGAAACACCATATATTTT; CDR3 protein: CASSLTGISGNTIYF; V gene: TRBV5-4; D gene: NA; J gene: TRBJ1-3; clone size: NA
CDR3 DNA: TGTGCCAGCAGCTTAACTGGGAGAGATATCTATGGCTACACCTTC; CDR3 protein: CASSLTGRDIYGYTF; V gene: TRBV7-8; D gene: NA; J gene: TRBJ1-2; clone size: once
CDR3 DNA: TGTGCCAGCAGCCGCGGGACTAGTCAGATAAATGAGCAGTTCTTC; CDR3 protein: CASSRGTSQINEQFF; V gene: TRBV2; D gene: TRBD2; J gene: TRBJ2-1; clone size: NA
CDR3 DNA: TGTGCCAGCAGTTGGGGGCCCTATAATTCACCCCTCCACTTT; CDR3 protein: CASSWGPYNSPLHF; V gene: TRBV2; D gene: NA; J gene: TRBJ1-6; clone size: NA
CDR3 DNA: TGTGCCAGTTTTTCGACAGGTCGCTCTGGAAACACCATATATTTT; CDR3 protein: CASFSTGRSGNTIYF; V gene: TRBV7-9; D gene: NA; J gene: TRBJ1-3; clone size: NA
CDR3 DNA: TGTGCCAGCAGCTTGGGGGGGGCAGATTCGATAAACTTC; CDR3 protein: CASSLGGADSINF; V gene: TRBV5-5; D gene: NA; J gene: TRBJ2-4; clone size: NA
CDR3 DNA: TGTGCCAGCAGTGAAAAAATAAACTCGTACCAAGAGACCCAGTACTTC; CDR3 protein: CASSEKINSYQETQYF; V gene: TRBV6-1; D gene: NA; J gene: TRBJ2-5; clone size: NA
CDR3 DNA: TGTGCCAGCAGCTCTCCCCGGGACAGGGATGGCTACACCTTC; CDR3 protein: CASSSPRDRDGYTF; V gene: TRBV5-4; D gene: TRBD1; J gene: TRBJ1-2; clone size: NA
CDR3 DNA: TGTGCCAGCAGCTTGGGTGGACTGGGACTTGCCTACGAGCAGTACTTC; CDR3 protein: CASSLGGLGLAYEQYF; V gene: TRBV5-6; D gene: NA; J gene: TRBJ2-7; clone size: NA
CDR3 DNA: TGTGCCAGCAGCGTAGCTGAGGGGCCAGGGCAGAACTATGGCTACACCTTC; CDR3 protein: CASSVAEGPGQNYGYTF; V gene: TRBV9; D gene: NA; J gene: TRBJ1-2; clone size: NA